Detailed here is one TCR beta chain. No antigen is known for it. No qualities accompany the bases; no much larger clone lies one base away. For this chain, trimming is 4 bases at the V end and 6 bases at the J end, and the number of junction bases without a gene match is 13. From its cysteine to its phenylalanine, the CDR3 spans 17 amino acids. The retained sequence is limited to the CDR3, 51 bases, with the frame set at the first base. CDR1 and CDR2, per the germline V gene (reference sequence), are SGHNT and YYREEE. The cohort comprised hundreds of healthy bone marrow donors. Cohort members were all nominally healthy when sampled, although unrecorded immune exposures were likely present. The donor was CMV seronegative and was included in the group of several hundred seronegative cohort members. A peripheral blood sample was collected from each donor, and TCR beta sequencing was performed on peripheral blood mononuclear cells. The Qiagen DNeasy Blood Extraction Kit was used to extract genomic DNA from the blood cell samples.

Library preparation employed the immunoSEQ multiplex PCR assay. For the multiplex PCR, a mixture combining 60 forward primers for TCR Vbeta segments and 13 reverse primers for TCR Jbeta segments was used. The CDR3 region of rearranged TCR beta genes was amplified from genomic DNA by a multiplex PCR assay. Amplified TCR beta libraries were sequenced as 87-base-pair reads on the Illumina HiSeq System. In the original analysis: A later analysis tallied approximately 87 million unique TCR beta chains across the 650 to 750 repertoires, and approximately 12 million of those chains were shared by two or more donors. To remove PCR and sequencing errors, raw reads were error-corrected and collapsed into unique sequences using a nearest-neighbor algorithm that merged closely related sequences. CDR3 sequences were aligned to IMGT reference sequences to assign V, D and J gene segments. For a sequence to be retained, at least a six-nucleotide match to both a V gene segment and a J gene segment was required. Rearrangements were called productive when the CDR3 lacked stop codons and stayed in frame with V and J; all others were non-productive. Following IMGT convention, CDR3 was defined as the stretch from the second conserved V-encoded cysteine to the conserved J-encoded phenylalanine. The earlier analysis of 587 of the donors excluded any sequence lacking an unambiguous match to a single V gene segment. An earlier analysis of fewer than 650 of the donors classified V segments as functional when productive rearrangements were above 56.7% and as segregating when the standard deviation between donors was above 5%. A statistical classification framework was built for diagnosing cytomegalovirus status from the catalog of TCR beta chain sequences. In a later analysis, V and J genes were assigned by comparing TCR nucleotide sequences against IMGT/GENE-DB human TR gene sequences. A later analysis assigned CDR3 sequences and most-parsimonious VDJ recombination scenarios with the TCRdist pipeline. In a later analysis, each TCR beta chain was defined by its CDR3 amino acid sequence together with its V-gene family, and reads without a unique V-gene family were excluded. As a way to deal with suspected cross-contamination and a sequencing artifact, a later analysis dropped under 600 nucleotide sequences that were highly shared and had low generation probability. In a later analysis, a clonal expansion index was calculated for each public chain from normalized within-repertoire ranks of inferred template counts. Generation probabilities in a later analysis came from a VDJ recombination model fitted to out-of-frame rearrangements, and those results were checked against IGoR. A later analysis scored TCR-TCR, TCR-HLA and TCR-CMV co-occurrence with hypergeometric tests, applying a repertoire-size bias correction to TCR pairs. A later analysis estimated false discovery rates by permuting HLA or CMV assignments 20 times. In a later analysis, co-occurring TCRs were grouped using DBSCAN, with TCRdist sequence similarity added in when clustering inside HLA-allele-positive subsets. Repertoires with fewer than 30,000 or more than 120,000 public chains, plus five repertoires with anomalous nucleotide sharing, were excluded from co-occurrence clustering. TCRdb carries this immuneACCESS record with in-frame sequences only. Its versions omit some clonotypes, under half of them owing to an unresolved V gene in the studies checked, with the rest unexplained. The V and J calls and clone size were taken over from that table, and D and trimming were inferred from the DNA. This sample holds 180,000 or so clones; over 65% were observed only once. About 1.5% of the sample comes from the top ten.

The sample belongs to a study of cytomegalovirus exposure and HLA in healthy donors (TCRdb year 2017). Some background on the complete study: An earlier analysis of several hundred of the donors reported roughly 300 Gb of sequence data and approximately 120 million unique TCR beta sequences obtained from about 180 million T cells. A later analysis re-examined previously published TCR beta repertoires from just over 650 donors and added high-resolution HLA genotyping to investigate patterns of TCR occurrence. Among the roughly 370 genotyped donors, around 81% belonged to the genetic ancestry cluster associated with self-reported Caucasian donors. A separate validation cohort of over a hundred different subjects was used in addition to the approximately 700-subject first cohort. Alongside the repertoire data, information on donor age, sex, ethnicity and CMV serostatus was compiled. Among around 400 genotyped donors of the cohort, an average of approximately 220,000 unique TCR beta nucleotide sequences was sequenced per donor, of which roughly 17% were non-productive. The number of typed donors differed by locus: roughly 629-640 for A, B, C, DRB1 and DQB1; 522 for DQA1; approximately 610 for DPA1; and roughly 490 for DPB1. Every repertoire in the discovery cohort had been generated on one and the same sequencing platform. The later analysis used no new phenotypic data to find candidate immune exposures, relying instead on TCR beta sequences and their occurrence across donors. To predict cytomegalovirus infection status, the study brought together high-throughput TCR immunosequencing, statistical association of individual TCRs with disease status, and machine learning. The study aimed to test whether cataloging public T cell receptors could reveal signatures of past pathogen exposure. Using immunosequencing, the study profiled T cell repertoires from about 620 subjects and related those repertoires to cytomegalovirus serostatus. To decide whether each TCR beta V gene segment behaved as functional or pseudogenic, an earlier analysis of some 600 of the donors relied on high-throughput TCR beta sequencing. HLA typing covered class I and class II loci at four-digit resolution. Four or five DR-DQ haplotypes were handled as single units for association and clustering, since linkage in the cohort was strong. A later genetic analysis took genome-wide SNP genotypes for about 65% of the roughly 670 donors and used that subset as a discovery cohort. An early release covering 550 to 650 HLA-typed donors comprised 250 to 350 gigabases of sequencing data and roughly 86 million unique TCR sequences. Study-level results and caveats: While some public TCRs were present in many individuals, most TCR sequences turned up only very rarely across donors. Linkage disequilibrium might explain the correlated functional status among segregating V segments, but an unknown experimental factor could not be excluded. In this cohort, only TCR beta chains were sequenced, and detectable features were limited by the absence of alpha or paired-chain data. In vitro tests confirmed that a few of the cytomegalovirus-associated TCR beta chains recognize cytomegalovirus antigens. A further reported finding was that TCR beta sequences accurately predicted the HLA-A and HLA-B alleles for most subjects in the first cohort. Strong co-occurrence of HLA alleles, especially DR and DQ, made assigning TCR associations to individual alleles difficult. In a later analysis, TCR association rates were found to vary across HLA loci, with the most associated TCRs seen for DRB1 alleles and the fewest for HLA-C alleles. In a later analysis, several top co-occurrence clusters were reported to appear linked to parvovirus B19, influenza, CMV and Epstein-Barr virus. Because some donors lacked HLA typing at each locus, the association tests relied only on the typed subset. Because counts were too low, around 17 rarely observed V segments, including chromosome 9 orphons, were left out of the earlier analysis of 587 of the donors. A later genetic analysis reported fewer N-insertions in productive TCRs among donors in an Asian-associated ancestry cluster than the roughly 690-donor mean. The authors suggested that the approach could potentially be generalized to other disease states and immunological phenotypes. The classifier was reported to diagnose cytomegalovirus status with high specificity and sensitivity in both the original and validation cohorts. Specific HLA alleles were associated with roughly 16,000 TCR beta sequences at a false discovery rate of 0.05 in a later analysis. Presence/absence analyses assumed roughly uniform sequencing depth across donors, an assumption that may not hold. In an earlier analysis of some 640 of the donors, most TCR beta V segments were observed in productive rearrangements about 87% or about 30% of the time, broadly matching IMGT annotations. Compared with equally common non-associated chains, HLA-associated TCR beta chains in a later analysis were more clonally expanded and had lower generation probabilities. Some IMGT-functional V segments, including TRBV6-2 and TRBV6-3, could not be told apart with the 87-base-pair reads, so those segments were excluded. Most CMV-associated TCR beta chains appeared to be HLA-restricted in a later analysis, and the HLA associations seemed to be driven largely by CMV exposure. The sequencing pipeline was judged likely to have produced a cluster of highly shared sequence variants as a technical artifact. CMV serostatus was the only immune exposure information available for the cohort. The study gave a list of some 150 TCR beta chains associated with cytomegalovirus. A later genetic analysis associated a missense DCLRE1C variant with V-gene and J-gene trimming of TCR beta chains, and an independent cohort replicated the association.

This receptor was obtained from a man aged 18 to 30 in good health and CMV-seronegative. Material for sequencing was PBMCs. Here the chain combines TRBV5-4 and TRBJ2-1, with TRBD1 identical over 10 junction bases. The nucleotide sequence is TGTGCCAGCAGCCCAAAGAAGGACAGGGGGATCGCCAATGAGCAGTTCTTC. Its protein reads: CASSPKKDRGIANEQFF.